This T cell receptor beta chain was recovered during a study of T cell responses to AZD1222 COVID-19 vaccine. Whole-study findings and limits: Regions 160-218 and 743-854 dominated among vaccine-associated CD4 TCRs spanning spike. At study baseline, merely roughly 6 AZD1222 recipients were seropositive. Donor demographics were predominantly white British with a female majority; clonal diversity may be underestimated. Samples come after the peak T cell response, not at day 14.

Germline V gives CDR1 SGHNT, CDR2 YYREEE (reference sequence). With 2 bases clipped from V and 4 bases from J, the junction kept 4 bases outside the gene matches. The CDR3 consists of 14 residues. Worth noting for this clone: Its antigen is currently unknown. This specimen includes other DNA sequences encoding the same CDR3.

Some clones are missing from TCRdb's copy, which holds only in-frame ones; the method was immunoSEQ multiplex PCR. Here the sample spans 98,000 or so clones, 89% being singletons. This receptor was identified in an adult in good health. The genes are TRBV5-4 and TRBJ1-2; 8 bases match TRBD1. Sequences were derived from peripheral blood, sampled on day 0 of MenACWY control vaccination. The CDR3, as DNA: TGTGCCAGCAGCTTTTCAGGGGGCGGCTATGGCTACACCTTC. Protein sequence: CASSFSGGGYGYTF.